The 4 T cell receptor beta chains listed next were all sequenced from one sample in a study of cytomegalovirus exposure and HLA in healthy donors (dated 2017 in TCRdb). The receptor library was made with the immunoSEQ multiplex PCR assay. For the multiplex PCR, a mixture combining 60 forward primers for TCR Vbeta segments and 13 reverse primers for TCR Jbeta segments was used. TCRdb took this table from immuneACCESS and kept in-frame rearrangements with V and J called. Such tables lack part of the clones; where checked against another copy, unresolved V genes explain under half of the gap, and the rest is unexplained. This sample holds over 80,000 clones; roughly 76% were observed only once. The biggest ten clones account for over 3% of the sample. Sequenced sample: PBMCs. The origin of the receptors is a middle-aged man in good health and CMV-seronegative.

The chain uses TRBV7-9 and TRBJ1-5; 7 nucleotides align to TRBD1. Trimming cost V 6 bases and J 0 bases; bases outside gene matches: 14. The germline CDR1 and CDR2 sequences are SEHNR and FQNEAQ (reference sequence). The CDR3 spans 18 residues. CDR3 sequence: CASSLIEQGEYSNQPQHF. As DNA, the CDR3 is TGTGCCAGCAGTCTTATAGAGCAGGGGGAATATAGCAATCAGCCCCAGCATTTT.

This chain links TRBV5-1 with TRBJ1-3; D might be TRBD1 (5 bases). Per germline, CDR1 SGHRS and CDR2 YFSETQ. Trimming took off 4 bases at V and 2 bases at J, with 13 bases between the two ends. The CDR3 is made up of 15 amino acids. CDR3 coding DNA: TGCGCCAGCAGCATGACAGCTCGTACTGGAAACACCATATATTTT. Amino acids: CASSMTARTGNTIYF.

The chain links TRBV19 to TRBJ1-5; perhaps TRBD1 as D (5 bases). The germline CDR1 and CDR2 sequences are LNHDA and SQIVND (reference sequence). V lost 5 bases to trimming and J lost 9 bases, with 20 bases between them. This CDR3 contains 15 residues. The CDR3 DNA reads TGTGCCAGTAGTGTCCGGGACTCCCTCCATCGGCCCCAGCATTTT. This encodes CASSVRDSLHRPQHF. Variable domain in full (rest from reference TRBV19 and TRBJ1-5): DGGITQSPKYLFRKEGQNVTLSCEQNLNHDAMYWYRQDPGQGLRLIYYSQIVNDFQKGDIAEGYSVSREKKESFPLTVTSAQKNPTAFYLCASSVRDSLHRPQHFGDGTRLSIL.

Of note for this clone: Within the sample, other DNA sequences also encode this same CDR3. The chain employs TRBV5-6 and TRBJ1-1, with no clear D. Germline CDR1 is SGHDT and CDR2 is YYEEEE. CDR3 size: 15 residues. Between the trimmed V and J ends, which lost 0 bases and 10 bases, there was a span of 19 bases. Written as DNA, the CDR3 is TGTGCCAGCAGCTTGGCCGCTGGAGGAGGATATACAGCTTTCTTT. Encoded protein: CASSLAAGGGYTAFF.